Listed here are 23 T cell receptor beta chains from one sample, sequenced in a study of T cells after yellow fever vaccination. Via MiXCR, TCRdb re-called the 5' RACE reads, giving one row per CDR3 protein. The sample contains approximately 600,000 distinct CDR3 sequences, over 9% of which appear only once. The starting material was PBMCs, obtained on the day of the yellow fever booster vaccination. These TCRs come from a young man who received the YFV17D yellow fever vaccine.

This clonotype came up a few times. The chain uses TRBV6-5 and TRBJ2-7; D perhaps matches TRBD1 (5 bases). Germline V CDR1 and CDR2: MNHEY, SVGAGI. Deletions cut 7 bases from V and 0 bases from J, with 16 bases between. The CDR3 is made up of 15 amino acids. CDR3 nucleotide sequence: TGTGCCAGCAAAGAGGTCCAGGGCCTCTCCTACGAGCAGTACTTC. Translation: CASKEVQGLSYEQYF.

This clonotype was counted between two and nine times. V usage is TRBV5-1 and J usage is TRBJ1-5; D unclear. Germline-derived CDR1 and CDR2 are SGHRS and YFSETQ. The CDR3 has 15 amino acids. V was pared by 5 bases and J by 5 bases, with 17 bases between. The DNA for the CDR3 is TGCGCCAGCAGTTTGATGGCGGGCTTGTATCAGCCCCAGCATTTT. Its translation is CASSLMAGLYQPQHF.

The V and J genes are TRBV7-8 and TRBJ2-3, with 10 bases fitting TRBD2. Trimming cost V 3 bases and J 6 bases; bases outside gene matches: 6. The CDR3 has 15 residues. CDR1 is SGHVS, CDR2 FQNEAQ, per germline. CDR3 nucleotides: TGTGCCAGCAGCTTTGGAGCGGGAGGGTACGATACGCAGTATTTT. Protein product: CASSFGAGGYDTQYF.

V is TRBV14 and J is TRBJ2-3, with 9 nucleotides matching TRBD2. The ends lost 4 bases at V and 4 bases at J; junction bases unmatched: 9. There are 16 residues in the CDR3. Germline V gene lookup returns CDR1 SGHDN and CDR2 FVKESK. The CDR3 region has the DNA TGTGCCAGCAGCCTCTTAGCGGGAGCGAGGGCAGATACGCAGTATTTT. Its translation is CASSLLAGARADTQYF. Supplemented by reference TRBV14 and TRBJ2-3, the full variable domain reads EAGVTQFPSHSVIEKGQTVTLRCDPISGHDNLYWYRRVMGKEIKFLLHFVKESKQDESGMPNNRFLAERTGGTYSTLKVQPAELEDSGVYFCASSLLAGARADTQYFGPGTRLTVL.

The V and J genes are TRBV29-1 and TRBJ2-2; no reliable D call. The CDR3 length is 12 residues. Germline CDR1 SQVTM, CDR2 ANQGSEA. V dropped 5 bases and J dropped 8 bases, with 12 bases sitting between them. The CDR3 DNA sequence: TGCAGCGTTTTTGCGGAACCGGGGGAGCTGTTTTTT. This translates into CSVFAEPGELFF.

The chain combines TRBV6-6 with TRBJ1-5, with D hard to call. Germline V gene sequence: CDR1 MNHNY, CDR2 SVGAGI (reference sequence). Trimming left V 7 bases short and J 7 bases short, with 14 bases between. This CDR3 is built from 13 residues. Here the CDR3 reads CASNPLQPQPQHF. Written as DNA, the CDR3 is TGTGCCAGCAATCCCCTTCAGCCCCAGCCCCAGCATTTT.

V usage is TRBV11-2 and J usage is TRBJ2-1; 9 bases line up with TRBD2. Germline CDR1 SGHAT, CDR2 FQNNGV. V shed 0 bases and J 2 bases; nucleotides not matched to a gene: 2. This CDR3 has 16 residues. CDR3 in amino acids: CASSLEGGRAYNEQFF. In nucleotides, the CDR3 is TGTGCCAGCAGCTTAGAGGGCGGGAGGGCCTACAATGAGCAGTTCTTC.

The table lists this clonotype with many counts. At one of its ends the junction is not consistent with the germline gene, which may arise from a read error. The gene calls are TRBV4-3 and TRBJ2-1, with 8 bases lining up with TRBD1. The germline gives CDR1 LGHNA, CDR2 YSLEER. The CDR3 totals 14 residues. The CDR3 loop reads CASSRQGSYNEQFF. The CDR3 nucleotides are TGTGCCAGCAGCCGACAGGGGTCCTACAATGAGCAGTTCTTC.

The rearrangement links TRBV2 to TRBJ2-1; 7 bases are shared with TRBD2. This CDR3 is built from 15 residues. The V and J ends lost 3 bases and 4 bases, in that order; junction bases with no gene match: 6. Germline values: CDR1 SNHLY, CDR2 FYNNEI. This CDR3 reads CASSDLAGAYNEQFF. The CDR3 region has the DNA TGTGCCAGCAGTGATTTGGCGGGAGCATACAATGAGCAGTTCTTC.

In nucleotides, the CDR3 is TGCAGTGCCCCCTCGCCGGGGGCGCGGGGCTACACCTTC. It codes for CSAPSPGARGYTF. J is TRBJ1-2 and V is TRBV20-1; possibly TRBD1 for D (6 bases). Trimming removed 6 bases at V and 8 bases at J, with 19 bases between. The germline gives CDR1 DFQATT, CDR2 SNEGSKA (reference sequence). The CDR3 is 13 residues long.

The rearrangement links TRBV7-2 to TRBJ2-2; the match to TRBD2 covers 12 bases. The germline V gene has CDR1 SGHTA and CDR2 FQGNSA. The CDR3 totals 14 residues. V trimming: 10 bases; J trimming: 4 bases; junction bases outside the gene matches: 4. The CDR3 DNA sequence: TGTGCCACGACTAGCGGGGGTCTCACCGGGGAGCTGTTTTTT. Its translation: CATTSGGLTGELFF.

This clonotype came up a few times. The chain is built from TRBV12-3 or TRBV12-4 and TRBJ1-1; 7 nucleotides match TRBD1. CDR3 size: 14 residues. After removal of 2 bases from V and 6 bases from J, the junction contained 6 bases not matched to a gene. In DNA, the CDR3 is TGTGCCAGCAGTTTACGGCAGGGGGGTGCTGAAGCTTTCTTT. Translation: CASSLRQGGAEAFF.

This clonotype was seen at least ten times. The junction does not match germline at one end; this may be a read error. This chain joins TRBV7-7 and TRBJ2-5; TRBD1 agrees at 10 bases. Germline assignment: CDR1 SSHAT and CDR2 FNYEAQ (reference sequence). The CDR3 contains 15 residues. DNA of the CDR3: TGTGCTAGCAGCTTGGGACAGGGGCCCCAAGAGACCCAGTACTTC. Translating it yields CASSLGQGPQETQYF.

V usage is TRBV20-1 and J usage is TRBJ2-5; D call uncertain. The CDR3 spans 12 residues. The germline gives CDR1 DFQATT, CDR2 SNEGSKA (reference sequence). Trimming cost V 5 bases and J 3 bases, with 10 bases left between them. CDR3 sequence (DNA): TGCAGTGCTGGACGTGGTAAAGAGACCCAGTACTTC. Translation: CSAGRGKETQYF.

As DNA, the CDR3 is TGTGCCAGCAGCTTAGAGGTTGGACTGGTTATGCCCCACTACGAGCAGTACTTC. This gives the protein CASSLEVGLVMPHYEQYF. The chain is built from TRBV7-6 and TRBJ2-7; D may be TRBD2 (5 bases). Germline-derived CDR1 and CDR2 are SGHVS and FNYEAQ. The CDR3 spans 18 residues. Trimming took 1 base from V and 3 from J, leaving 22 bases between them.

CDR3 in DNA: TGTGCCAGCAGCGCTGGACAGGGGCAAAGGGAGCAGTACTTC. Encoded protein: CASSAGQGQREQYF. The chain combines TRBV9 with TRBJ2-7, with 9 bases matching TRBD1. CDR3 length: 14 amino acids. Per germline, CDR1 SGDLS and CDR2 YYNGEE. V dropped 3 bases and J dropped 7; count of bases not matched to a gene: 8. The entire variable domain, with the rest obtained from reference TRBV9 and TRBJ2-7, is as follows: DSGVTQTPKHLITATGQRVTLRCSPRSGDLSVYWYQQSLDQGLQFLIQYYNGEERAKGNILERFSAQQFPDLHSELNLSSLELGDSALYFCASSAGQGQREQYFGPGTRLTVT.

This clonotype was observed a few times. The CDR3, as DNA: TGTGCCAGCAGTGGAGACCCGGGGATAGCCTACAATGAGCAGTTCTTC. Its translation: CASSGDPGIAYNEQFF. This rearrangement joins TRBV2 to TRBJ2-1, with D possibly matching TRBD2 (5 bases). The CDR3 is 16 amino acids. The germline V and J ends were trimmed by 4 bases and 2 bases, with 15 bases remaining between them. Per germline, CDR1 SNHLY and CDR2 FYNNEI.

The chain combines TRBV5-1 with TRBJ1-3; maybe TRBD1 (6 bases). Trimming left V 4 bases short and J 7 bases short, with 15 bases between. CDR3 length: 14 amino acids. The germline gives CDR1 SGHRS, CDR2 YFSETQ. The CDR3 nucleotides are TGCGCCAGCAGCCTTGGACAGTCGTTTAACACCATATATTTT. It is translated as CASSLGQSFNTIYF. The full variable domain, with the rest looked up from reference TRBV5-1 and TRBJ1-3, is KAGVTQTPRYLIKTRGQQVTLSCSPISGHRSVSWYQQTPGQGLQFLFEYFSETQRNKGNFPGRFSGRQFSNSRSEMNVSTLELGDSALYLCASSLGQSFNTIYFGEGSWLTVV.

The genes are TRBV4-3 and TRBJ1-4; 10 bases are shared with TRBD1. This CDR3 comprises 16 residues. Looked up from germline, CDR1 is LGHNA and CDR2 is YSLEER. The ends lost 4 bases at V and 8 bases at J; junction bases unmatched: 10. CDR3 protein: CASSRTGDRGWEKLFF. As DNA, the CDR3 is TGCGCCAGCAGCCGCACTGGGGACAGGGGCTGGGAAAAACTGTTTTTT.

This chain links TRBV10-1 with TRBJ2-3, with TRBD2 matching over 7 bases. Germline assignment: CDR1 WNHNN and CDR2 SYGVQD (reference sequence). The CDR3 length is 15 residues. Unmatched junction bases numbered 9, after V lost 6 bases and J lost 3 bases. The CDR3 nucleotides read TGCGCCAGCAGCGGACTAGTAGGTGTGACAGATACGCAGTATTTT. This codes for CASSGLVGVTDTQYF.

The chain joins TRBV5-1 to TRBJ2-3; D might be TRBD2 (5 bases). The germline V and J ends were trimmed by 4 bases and 6 bases, with 12 bases remaining between them. The CDR3 runs to 13 residues. CDR1 and CDR2 from the germline V gene are SGHRS and YFSETQ. The CDR3 DNA follows: TGCGCCAGCAGCGTGGAGTCGGGGGATACGCAGTATTTT. Protein sequence: CASSVESGDTQYF.

The rearrangement joins TRBV10-3 to TRBJ2-5; weak D call: TRBD1 (6 bases). The CDR3 is 13 residues long. Germline CDR1 is ENHRY and CDR2 is SYGVKD. Trimming took 6 bases from V and 1 from J, leaving 9 bases between them. The DNA for the CDR3 is TGTGCCATCAGGGGGGACACCCAAGAGACCCAGTACTTC. The encoded protein is CAIRGDTQETQYF.

This clonotype was seen a few times. V gene TRBV7-3 combines with J gene TRBJ2-1; the D is unclear. Germline CDR1 and CDR2: SGHTA and FQGTGA. CDR3 length equals 13 residues. Trimming cost V 1 base and J 9 bases, with 10 bases left between them. CDR3 bases: TGTGCCAGCAGCTTAAGGGCGGATGGTGAGCAGTTCTTC. The encoded protein is CASSLRADGEQFF.